Below, 8 T cell receptor beta chains from the same sample are listed, as sequenced in a study of cytomegalovirus exposure and HLA in healthy donors. Primers for the PCR totalled 60 Vbeta and 13 Jbeta. Data came from immunoSEQ multiplex PCR; TCRdb stores just in-frame clones and leaves some out. The table shows some 240,000 clones, with around 90% occurring only once. The specimen was PBMCs. Receptors were obtained from a girl aged 2-10 years in good health and CMV-seronegative.

This clone has just one count. CDR3 DNA: TGTGCCAGCAGTTTATCTGGGACAGGGGGGACTGAAGCTTTCTTT. Translated, it gives CASSLSGTGGTEAFF. The chain uses TRBV28 and TRBJ1-1; 11 bases line up with TRBD1. Germline CDR1 is MDHEN and CDR2 is SYDVKM. The junction had 3 bases not matched to a gene; V was cut back by 1 base and J by 5 bases. CDR3 length: 15 amino acids. Full variable domain (outside the CDR3, taken from reference TRBV28 and TRBJ1-1): DVKVTQSSRYLVKRTGEKVFLECVQDMDHENMFWYRQDPGLGLRLIYFSYDVKMKEKGDIPEGYSVSREKKERFSLILESASTNQTSMYLCASSLSGTGGTEAFFGQGTRLTVV.

This chain connects TRBV13 to TRBJ2-5; 7 bases are a match to TRBD2. The V and J ends lost 4 bases and 1 base, in that order; junction bases with no gene match: 3. Germline CDR1 PRHDT, CDR2 FYEKMQ (reference sequence). The CDR3 sequence is 14 residues long. CDR3 sequence: CASSSRLAQETQYF. The CDR3 bases are TGTGCCAGCAGCTCCAGACTAGCCCAAGAGACCCAGTACTTC.

The chain joins TRBV5-4 to TRBJ2-3; D is possibly TRBD1 (5 bases). Per the germline V gene, CDR1 is SGHNT and CDR2 is YYREEE (reference sequence). The CDR3 loop spans 14 amino acids. The V and J ends lost 3 bases and 3 bases respectively, with 11 bases between them. DNA of the CDR3: TGTGCCAGCAGCTCCCCCAGGGATACAGATACGCAGTATTTT. Protein: CASSSPRDTDTQYF.

The genes are TRBV28 and TRBJ2-5; D gene uncertain. The V end lost 8 bases, the J end lost 2 bases, and 6 bases lay between the germline ends. Germline CDR1 and CDR2: MDHEN and SYDVKM. CDR3 length: 11 amino acids. Written as DNA, the CDR3 is TGTGCCAGCGTCAGACAAGAGACCCAGTACTTC. Translation: CASVRQETQYF. The whole variable domain, filled in from reference TRBV28 and TRBJ2-5, reads DVKVTQSSRYLVKRTGEKVFLECVQDMDHENMFWYRQDPGLGLRLIYFSYDVKMKEKGDIPEGYSVSREKKERFSLILESASTNQTSMYLCASVRQETQYFGPGTRLLVL.

This clone was recorded once. The chain carries TRBV5-8 and TRBJ2-3; 10 bases map to TRBD2. Germline values: CDR1 SGHTS, CDR2 YDEGEE. The junction had 13 bases not matched to a gene; V was cut back by 4 bases and J by 2 bases. CDR3 length equals 18 residues. CDR3 coding DNA: TGTGCCAGCAGCATAGCTAGCGGGGGAGCCAAAAACACAGATACGCAGTATTTT. Translation: CASSIASGGAKNTDTQYF.

V and J are TRBV5-1 and TRBJ2-1; TRBD1 aligns across 9 bases. With V trimmed by 4 bases and J by 7 bases, 6 bases remained unmatched. The CDR3 runs to 14 residues. CDR1 is SGHRS, CDR2 YFSETQ, per germline. This CDR3 reads CASSAQGAGNEQFF. The DNA of the CDR3 is TGCGCCAGCAGCGCACAGGGGGCGGGAAATGAGCAGTTCTTC.

The rearrangement links TRBV2 to TRBJ2-1, with D possibly being TRBD2 (5 bases). CDR1 is SNHLY, CDR2 FYNNEI, per germline. Trimming shortened V by 6 bases and J by 5 bases, and 14 bases separated the two germline ends. The CDR3 covers 14 residues. The DNA of the CDR3 is TGTGCCAGCAGGGCTGAATCCGGGAACAATGAGCAGTTCTTC. This gives the protein CASRAESGNNEQFF.

CDR3 amino acids: CACGRGLETQYF. CDR3 coding DNA: TGTGCCTGCGGGAGAGGGTTAGAGACCCAGTACTTC. The chain carries TRBV30 and TRBJ2-5; weak D call: TRBD2 (6 bases). Deletions cut 6 bases from V and 4 bases from J, with 12 bases between. Germline assignment: CDR1 GTSNPN and CDR2 SVGIG (reference sequence). This CDR3 has 12 amino acids.